The text below deals with one T cell receptor beta chain. The data were taken from a study of blood T cell repertoires in COVID-19. For the study at large: PBMCs, B-cell-depleted T cells, or T cells were the source of the cDNA or gDNA that made up the material.

Cohorts were assigned according to the clinical history that participants reported. In Cohort 3, a recovered donor had either two negative PCRs, clearance, or symptom resolution. In the original processing: Amplifying reference gene primers gave estimates of nucleated cell counts. TCRdb's table, derived via immunoSEQ multiplex PCR, lists solely in-frame clones and lacks some. That table supplies the V and J calls and clone size; D and trimming were determined from the DNA. This table has around 250,000 clones, roughly 88% appearing once. V lost 6 bases, J lost 6 bases, and 18 bases stayed unmatched. The CDR3 contains 17 residues. CDR1 and CDR2 (germline): LGHNT, FRNRAP.

The clonotype originates from a woman aged 50 to 60 who had recovered from COVID-19. This chain uses TRBV12-5 with TRBJ2-3, with TRBD1 matching 7 bases. Sequencing used PBMCs or T cells enriched from blood (not recorded which). The CDR3 DNA reads as TGTGCTAGTGGCCTGGCAGGTCAGACAGGGATCGAGGATACGCAGTATTTT. It translates to CASGLAGQTGIEDTQYF.